What follows are 17 T cell receptor beta chains derived from one specimen sequenced in a study of blood T cell repertoires in COVID-19. Method: immunoSEQ multiplex PCR; TCRdb's copy keeps in-frame clones and lacks some. The table includes 200,000 to 250,000 clones, nearly 90% detected once. Sequenced sample: peripheral blood. These receptor sequences come from a young woman who had recovered from COVID-19.

This sequence joins TRBV18 and TRBJ1-2, with TRBD1 as a possible D gene (6 bases). V lost 1 base, J lost 6 bases, and 15 bases lay in between. The CDR3 sequence is 15 residues long. Germline CDR1 KGHSH, CDR2 LQKENI. The CDR3 nucleotides read TGTGCCAGCTCACCACGGGGGCGAGGCGGCGATGGCTACACCTTC. As protein: CASSPRGRGGDGYTF.

This clone was seen more than once but under ten times. This sequence joins TRBV12-3 or TRBV12-4 and TRBJ1-2; TRBD1 is a possible D gene (5 bases). The V end was cut by 6 bases, the J end by 5 bases, with 10 bases between. The CDR3 loop spans 12 amino acids. This CDR3 reads CASSYRTYGYTF. The CDR3 nucleotides are TGTGCCAGCAGCTACAGGACGTATGGCTACACCTTC.

The chain carries TRBV10-3 and TRBJ1-1; D may be TRBD1 (6 bases). Trimming stripped 4 bases from V and 1 base from J, with 13 bases between. The CDR3 has 15 amino acids. Looked up from germline, CDR1 is ENHRY and CDR2 is SYGVKD. This CDR3 is CAISVQGSGNTEAFF. Written as DNA, the CDR3 is TGTGCCATCAGTGTTCAGGGGTCAGGGAACACTGAAGCTTTCTTT.

The rearrangement joins TRBV12-3 or TRBV12-4 to TRBJ1-1; D gene unclear. The CDR3 sequence is 13 residues long. The ends were cut back, 3 bases at V and 0 bases at J, with 5 bases in the middle. Here the CDR3 reads CASSFDLNTEAFF. The CDR3 DNA is TGTGCCAGCAGTTTTGACTTGAACACTGAAGCTTTCTTT.

V and J are TRBV15 and TRBJ2-1; TRBD2 matches 8 bases. Germline CDR1 LNHNV, CDR2 YYDKDF (reference sequence). The junction had 10 bases not matched to a gene; V was cut back by 5 bases and J by 7 bases. The CDR3 covers 15 residues. CDR3 residues: CATSLGTRDKNEQFF. CDR3 DNA: TGTGCCACCAGCCTCGGGACTAGGGACAAAAATGAGCAGTTCTTC.

This clone has just one count. The chain recombines TRBV19 with TRBJ2-1; 11 bases line up with TRBD2. CDR3 length: 13 residues. Germline CDR1 reads LNHDA; CDR2 reads SQIVND (reference sequence). V was pared by 3 bases and J by 10 bases, with 2 bases of the junction left unmatched. The CDR3, as DNA: TGTGCCAGTAGTATCCGACTAGCGGGGGAGCAGTTCTTC. It translates to CASSIRLAGEQFF.

The chain has TRBV19 and TRBJ2-7; D may be TRBD1 (6 bases). Germline CDR1 reads LNHDA; CDR2 reads SQIVND (reference sequence). The CDR3 is 16 residues long. Trimming took 3 bases from V and 0 from J, leaving 15 bases between them. CDR3 bases: TGTGCCAGTAGTATTTTCGGGACATCTCGCTCCTACGAGCAGTACTTC. Its protein is CASSIFGTSRSYEQYF. Full variable domain (remainder filled in from reference TRBV19 and TRBJ2-7): DGGITQSPKYLFRKEGQNVTLSCEQNLNHDAMYWYRQDPGQGLRLIYYSQIVNDFQKGDIAEGYSVSREKKESFPLTVTSAQKNPTAFYLCASSIFGTSRSYEQYFGPGTRLTVT.

The V call is TRBV6-2 or TRBV6-3, the J call TRBJ2-6; no definite D call. The CDR3 consists of 16 residues. V lost 2 bases and J 1 base, leaving 9 bases between the germline ends. Per germline, CDR1 MNHEY and CDR2 SVGEGT. This chain's CDR3 is CASSYPPQSGANVLTF. CDR3 in DNA: TGTGCCAGCAGTTACCCCCCCCAGTCTGGGGCCAACGTCCTGACTTTC.

The chain couples TRBV10-2 to TRBJ2-7, with 11 nucleotides matching TRBD2. The CDR3 contains 16 residues. The germline CDR1 and CDR2 sequences are WSHSY and SAAADI. With 10 bases clipped from V and 4 bases from J, the junction kept 15 bases outside the gene matches. For the CDR3, the DNA is TGCGCCACATTACCGATAACTAGCGGGAGAAAGTACGAGCAGTACTTC. Translated: CATLPITSGRKYEQYF.

The chain joins TRBV10-3 to TRBJ1-2, with D possibly TRBD1 on 5 matching bases. Between the trimmed V and J ends, which lost 5 bases and 5 bases, there was a span of 9 bases. From germline, CDR1 is ENHRY and CDR2 SYGVKD. The CDR3 covers 12 residues. The CDR3 DNA follows: TGTGCCATCAGTTCGGGGGGGTATGGCTACACCTTC. Its protein is CAISSGGYGYTF.

The chain combines TRBV5-6 with TRBJ1-2, with TRBD1 as a possible D gene (5 bases). The germline V gene has CDR1 SGHDT and CDR2 YYEEEE. The CDR3 runs to 12 residues. V lost 4 bases to trimming and J lost 8 bases, with 12 bases between them. In nucleotides, the CDR3 is TGTGCCAGCAGCCCCGGAGGGGTAGGCTACACCTTC. Amino acid sequence: CASSPGGVGYTF. The full variable domain, rest sourced from reference TRBV5-6 and TRBJ1-2, is DAGVTQSPTHLIKTRGQQVTLRCSPKSGHDTVSWYQQALGQGPQFIFQYYEEEERQRGNFPDRFSGHQFPNYSSELNVNALLLGDSALYLCASSPGGVGYTFGSGTRLTVV.

V and J are TRBV19 and TRBJ1-2; D is unresolved. The V and J ends lost 2 bases and 4 bases respectively, with 8 bases between them. Germline V CDR1 and CDR2: LNHDA, SQIVND (reference sequence). CDR3 size: 13 residues. The CDR3 coding sequence is TGTGCCAGTAGTATAATGGGCAGCTATGGCTACACCTTC. Protein sequence: CASSIMGSYGYTF.

The chain couples TRBV7-6 to TRBJ2-7, with 12 bases that match TRBD2. The trim removed 5 bases at V and 4 bases at J, leaving 6 bases unmatched. Germline V CDR1 and CDR2: SGHVS, FNYEAQ. This CDR3 has 15 amino acids. The CDR3 DNA is TGTGCCAGCAGCGCCTCGCTAGCGGGAGGGTACGAGCAGTACTTC. Amino acids: CASSASLAGGYEQYF. The full variable domain, in which reference TRBV7-6 and TRBJ2-7 provide the parts outside the CDR3, is GAGVSQSPRYKVTKRGQDVALRCDPISGHVSLYWYRQALGQGPEFLTYFNYEAQQDKSGLPNDRFSAERPEGSISTLTIQRTEQRDSAMYRCASSASLAGGYEQYFGPGTRLTVT.

This rearrangement joins TRBV7-2 to TRBJ2-4; TRBD1 agrees at 10 bases. The CDR3 sequence is 14 residues long. From germline, CDR1 is SGHTA and CDR2 FQGNSA. V trimming: 4 bases; J trimming: 8 bases; junction bases outside the gene matches: 5. CDR3 DNA sequence: TGTGCCAGCAGCTATGGACAGGGGGTAGACATTCAGTACTTC. Residues: CASSYGQGVDIQYF.

In this sample, this clone turned up once. The chain couples TRBV7-9 to TRBJ2-1; 9 nucleotides match TRBD1. The CDR3 contains 14 residues. J lost 7 bases, V lost 5 bases, and 6 bases had no gene match. CDR1 and CDR2 (germline): SEHNR, FQNEAQ (reference sequence). The CDR3 DNA reads TGTGCCAGCAGCCAGACAGGGGGAGGGAATGAGCAGTTCTTC. Residues: CASSQTGGGNEQFF. The variable domain in full, with the rest retrieved from reference TRBV7-9 and TRBJ2-1, is DTGVSQNPRHKITKRGQNVTFRCDPISEHNRLYWYRQTLGQGPEFLTYFQNEAQLEKSRLLSDRFSAERPKGSFSTLEIQRTEQGDSAMYLCASSQTGGGNEQFFGPGTRLTVL.

The chain joins TRBV2 to TRBJ1-5, with TRBD1 as a possible D gene (5 bases). The V end lost 6 bases, the J end lost 7 bases, and 16 bases lay between the germline ends. From germline, CDR1 is SNHLY and CDR2 FYNNEI. The CDR3 sequence is 14 residues long. The CDR3 region is CASRTPGQEQPQHF. The CDR3 nucleotides read TGTGCCAGCAGGACCCCAGGGCAAGAACAGCCCCAGCATTTT.

J is TRBJ2-3 and V is TRBV25-1; D call uncertain. The CDR3 spans 12 residues. Germline V gene data show CDR1 as MGHDK and CDR2 as SYGVNS. V was clipped by 3 bases and J by 6 bases, with 7 bases between them. CDR3 nucleotides: TGTGCCAGCAGTGACCAGGCGGATACGCAGTATTTT. This codes for CASSDQADTQYF.